The 8 T cell receptor beta chains given below trace back to one sample, sequenced in a study of shared clonotypes between healthy human individuals. Naive CD8 cells comprised CD45RO-negative, CCR7-positively selected cells, excluding terminally differentiated effector memory CD45RA+ cells. Sequencing used immunoSEQ multiplex PCR; TCRdb keeps in-frame clones, though not all of them. The data show roughly 650,000 clones, 95% to 97% seen once. The specimen was naive CD8+ T cells sorted from blood. Receptors originate from a woman aged 25 to 39 in good health.

This rearrangement joins TRBV14 to TRBJ2-7, with TRBD2 matching over 7 bases. V shed 1 base, J shed 4 bases, and the junction held 4 bases outside the gene matches. The CDR3 loop spans 14 amino acids. CDR1 is SGHDN and CDR2 is FVKESK in the germline V gene. CDR3 coding DNA: TGTGCCAGCAGCCAAGCGGGACTATCGTACGAGCAGTACTTC. Translating it yields CASSQAGLSYEQYF.

The chain recombines TRBV19 with TRBJ2-2, with 8 bases lining up with TRBD1. This CDR3 comprises 14 residues. V was pared by 3 bases and J by 8 bases, with 5 bases of the junction left unmatched. Per germline, CDR1 LNHDA and CDR2 SQIVND (reference sequence). The CDR3 sequence is CASSIGTGGGELFF. CDR3 DNA: TGTGCCAGTAGTATCGGGACAGGCGGGGGGGAGCTGTTTTTT.

This sequence joins TRBV6-5 and TRBJ1-4; 7 bases line up with TRBD1. In germline, CDR1 is MNHEY, CDR2 SVGAGI. The CDR3 is 15 amino acids. The V segment lost 2 bases and the J segment 7 bases; nucleotides outside the gene matches: 7. CDR3: CASSYTTGRSEKLFF. Written as DNA, the CDR3 is TGTGCCAGCAGTTACACGACAGGGAGGTCTGAAAAACTGTTTTTT.

The gene calls are TRBV15 and TRBJ2-3; 7 bases are a match to TRBD2. V lost 3 bases to trimming and J lost 6 bases; unmatched junction nucleotides: 9. Germline V gene lookup returns CDR1 LNHNV and CDR2 YYDKDF (reference sequence). This CDR3 region has 15 residues. CDR3 DNA: TGTGCCACCAGCAGCGCGGGAGCGTACATCGATACGCAGTATTTT. Protein: CATSSAGAYIDTQYF.

The V call is TRBV30, the J call TRBJ2-7, with 8 nucleotides matching TRBD1. Germline lookup yields CDR1 GTSNPN and CDR2 SVGIG (reference sequence). V lost 2 bases and J lost 2; bases outside the gene matches: 5. The CDR3 loop spans 14 amino acids. The CDR3 DNA reads TGTGCCTGGAGTACCGGGACAGGTCCCTACGAGCAGTACTTC. Amino acid sequence: CAWSTGTGPYEQYF.

The rearrangement links TRBV28 to TRBJ2-5; 9 bases agree with TRBD2. The ends lost 5 bases at V and 4 bases at J; junction bases unmatched: 14. The CDR3 length is 17 residues. CDR1 MDHEN and CDR2 SYDVKM come from the germline V gene. CDR3 amino acids: CASSTSTSGTFIETQYF. CDR3 sequence (DNA): TGTGCCAGCAGTACCTCGACTAGCGGTACCTTTATAGAGACCCAGTACTTC.

The rearrangement joins TRBV9 to TRBJ2-3; 9 bases match TRBD2. The V gene end was trimmed by 0 bases and the J gene end by 1 base; junction bases not matched to a gene: 3. The germline CDR1 and CDR2 sequences are SGDLS and YYNGEE. This CDR3 has 16 residues. CDR3 in amino acids: CASSVGAGGGTDTQYF. DNA of the CDR3: TGTGCCAGCAGCGTAGGTGCGGGAGGGGGCACAGATACGCAGTATTTT.

The chain's CDR3 is CASSEGELAGAYEQYF. DNA of the CDR3: TGTGCCAGCAGTGAAGGGGAACTAGCGGGAGCCTACGAGCAGTACTTC. V and J are TRBV2 and TRBJ2-7; 11 bases align to TRBD2. CDR3 length equals 16 residues. The V gene end was trimmed by 1 base and the J gene end by 2 bases; junction bases not matched to a gene: 4. The germline V gene encodes CDR1 SNHLY and CDR2 FYNNEI.